The rows below give T cell receptor beta chains drawn from one sample of a study of blood T cell repertoires in COVID-19. The method was immunoSEQ multiplex PCR; TCRdb's version includes in-frame clones alone and lacks a portion of them. The sample carries 150,000 to 200,000 clones, approximately 87% recorded once. The sequencing sample was made of PBMCs or T cells enriched from blood (not recorded which). The source of these receptors is a woman between 45 and 65 years old who had recovered from COVID-19. Each CDR3 is given with its conserved first and last residue. D genes are given only for firm matches. Rows give clone size only sometimes, using once, few, many, or a class for an expanded clone.

D gene: .; J gene: TRBJ1-3; clone size: .; V gene: TRBV27; CDR3 length: 19; CDR3 protein: CASSPFYLRTRAWGNTIYF; CDR3 DNA: TGTGCCAGCAGCCCTTTTTACTTGCGAACGCGAGCGTGGGGAAACACCATATATTTT
D gene: TRBD2; J gene: TRBJ2-3; clone size: .; V gene: TRBV3-1/TRBV3-2; CDR3 length: 16; CDR3 protein: CASSQGTSERTDTQYF; CDR3 DNA: TGTGCCAGCAGCCAAGGGACTAGCGAACGCACAGATACGCAGTATTTT
D gene: .; J gene: TRBJ1-1; clone size: few; V gene: TRBV19; CDR3 length: 13; CDR3 protein: CASSMVQQAEAFF; CDR3 DNA: TGTGCCAGTAGTATGGTTCAGCAGGCCGAAGCTTTCTTT
D gene: TRBD1; J gene: TRBJ2-1; clone size: .; V gene: TRBV5-1; CDR3 length: 15; CDR3 protein: CASSVPGQGSNEQFF; CDR3 DNA: TGCGCCAGCAGCGTGCCGGGACAGGGGTCCAATGAGCAGTTCTTC
D gene: .; J gene: TRBJ2-6; clone size: .; V gene: TRBV5-1; CDR3 length: 17; CDR3 protein: CASSLAGSSGGANVLTF; CDR3 DNA: TGCGCCAGCAGCTTGGCCGGGAGTAGCGGTGGGGCCAACGTCCTGACTTTC
D gene: .; J gene: TRBJ1-2; clone size: .; V gene: TRBV3-1/TRBV3-2; CDR3 length: 14; CDR3 protein: CASSQGVGADGYTF; CDR3 DNA: TGTGCCAGCAGCCAAGGGGTGGGGGCTGATGGCTACACCTTC
D gene: .; J gene: TRBJ1-5; clone size: .; V gene: TRBV7-2; CDR3 length: 13; CDR3 protein: CASSWGGNQPQHF; CDR3 DNA: TGTGCCAGCAGCTGGGGCGGCAATCAGCCCCAGCATTTT
D gene: TRBD2; J gene: TRBJ2-5; clone size: .; V gene: TRBV3-1/TRBV3-2; CDR3 length: 18; CDR3 protein: CASSPGLAGGPRRETQYF; CDR3 DNA: TGTGCCAGCAGCCCCGGACTAGCGGGAGGGCCAAGAAGGGAGACCCAGTACTTC
D gene: TRBD1; J gene: TRBJ2-1; clone size: .; V gene: TRBV2; CDR3 length: 13; CDR3 protein: CASSGQGPHEQFF; CDR3 DNA: TGTGCCAGCAGTGGACAGGGGCCCCATGAGCAGTTCTTC
D gene: .; J gene: TRBJ1-2; clone size: .; V gene: TRBV19; CDR3 length: 14; CDR3 protein: CASSMGGSQYGYTF; CDR3 DNA: TGTGCCAGTAGTATGGGGGGATCGCAGTATGGCTACACCTTC
D gene: TRBD1; J gene: TRBJ1-3; clone size: .; V gene: TRBV25-1; CDR3 length: 14; CDR3 protein: CASHTGGTGNTIYF; CDR3 DNA: TGTGCCAGCCATACAGGGGGCACTGGAAACACCATATATTTT
D gene: TRBD1; J gene: TRBJ1-1; clone size: .; V gene: TRBV29-1; CDR3 length: 14; CDR3 protein: CSVRPTGGLTEAFF; CDR3 DNA: TGCAGCGTTCGACCGACAGGGGGCCTCACTGAAGCTTTCTTT
D gene: TRBD2; J gene: TRBJ2-2; clone size: .; V gene: TRBV18; CDR3 length: 18; CDR3 protein: CASSPGLAGGSNTGELFF; CDR3 DNA: TGTGCCAGCTCACCAGGACTAGCGGGAGGTAGTAACACCGGGGAGCTGTTTTTT
D gene: TRBD2; J gene: TRBJ2-2; clone size: .; V gene: TRBV6-5; CDR3 length: 16; CDR3 protein: CASSSSRLAGAGELFF; CDR3 DNA: TGTGCCAGCAGTTCCTCGAGACTAGCGGGAGCCGGGGAGCTGTTTTTT
D gene: TRBD1; J gene: TRBJ1-2; clone size: .; V gene: TRBV6-5; CDR3 length: 16; CDR3 protein: CASSYRTGGRNYGYTF; CDR3 DNA: TGTGCCAGCAGTTACCGGACAGGGGGCCGTAACTATGGCTACACCTTC
D gene: .; J gene: TRBJ2-1; clone size: .; V gene: TRBV28; CDR3 length: 15; CDR3 protein: CASLGGTQAPNEQFF; CDR3 DNA: TGTGCCAGCCTTGGGGGGACCCAGGCGCCCAATGAGCAGTTCTTC
D gene: .; J gene: TRBJ2-2; clone size: .; V gene: TRBV2; CDR3 length: 14; CDR3 protein: CASVGASETGELFF; CDR3 DNA: TGTGCCAGCGTTGGGGCTAGCGAGACCGGGGAGCTGTTTTTT